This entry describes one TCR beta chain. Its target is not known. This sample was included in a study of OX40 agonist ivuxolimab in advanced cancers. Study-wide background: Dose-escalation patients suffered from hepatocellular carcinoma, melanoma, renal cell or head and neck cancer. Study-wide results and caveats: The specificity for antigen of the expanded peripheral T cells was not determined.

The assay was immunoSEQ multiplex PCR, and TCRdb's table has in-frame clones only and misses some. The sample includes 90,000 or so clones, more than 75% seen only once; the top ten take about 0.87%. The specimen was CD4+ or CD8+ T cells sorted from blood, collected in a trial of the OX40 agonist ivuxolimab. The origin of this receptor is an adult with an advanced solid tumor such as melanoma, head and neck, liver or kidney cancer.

The CDR3 nucleotides are TGTGCCAGCAGCGAAAGCAGGAATGAGCAGTTCTTC. Translated, it gives CASSESRNEQFF. The rearrangement uses TRBV21-1 and TRBJ2-1; the D segment call TRBD1 is taken from the table without a DNA check. TRBV21-1 corresponds to a pseudogene. The CDR3 spans 12 residues.